One T cell receptor beta chain is described in this entry. The antigen is not known. These data belong to a study of T cell responses to AZD1222 COVID-19 vaccine. Study-wide context: Investigators merged groups given second doses at roughly 4 or roughly 12 weeks.

Only in-frame clones appear in the TCRdb table, and some are missing; sequencing was by immunoSEQ multiplex PCR. Here the sample spans about 99,000 clones, less than 95% being singletons. Whole-study findings and limits: Vaccination with two AZD1222 doses was followed by a rise in Spike-specific TCR breadth and depth. Repertoire sampling was restricted to post-peak T cell response timepoints.

The CDR3 runs 14 residues. The V and J ends lost 3 bases and 0 bases respectively, with 5 bases between them. The germline gives CDR1 KGHDR, CDR2 SFDVKD. This material consisted of peripheral blood, taken on day 0 of AZD1222 vaccination. The TCR was taken from an adult in good health. This rearrangement joins TRBV24-1 to TRBJ1-5; D is undetermined. CDR3 residues: CATSDDLSNQPQHF. CDR3 bases: TGTGCCACCAGTGATGACCTTAGCAATCAGCCCCAGCATTTT.